The present TCR beta chain was sequenced within a study of blood T cells in healthy people across ages. Notes on this clonotype: Its antigen is unidentified.

A sample-barcoded 5' primer and a J-beta primer mix were used in a second PCR of roughly 6 to 11 cycles. Each of the samples gave a minimum of 2.5 million paired-end reads that contained CDR3. In TCRdb, the 5' RACE reads were re-called with MiXCR into one record per CDR3 protein. Among hundreds of thousands of distinct CDR3 sequences listed, about 42% were seen once. Regarding the study as a whole: Estimated diversity that came from one million T cells was considered an underestimate. PBMCs left unsorted prevented a conclusive naive versus antigen-experienced comparison.

After removal of 3 bases from V and 14 bases from J, the junction contained 7 bases not matched to a gene. The germline gives CDR1 LGHDT, CDR2 YNNKEL (reference sequence). This CDR3 is 14 amino acids long. This chain joins TRBV3-1 and TRBJ2-1, with 13 bases fitting TRBD2. The source of this sequence is a man aged 60 to 75 in good health. Material: blood. CDR3 amino acids: CASSHRTSGGTKFF. The CDR3 DNA reads as TGTGCCAGCAGCCACCGGACTAGCGGGGGAACTAAGTTCTTC.